This T cell receptor (beta chain) emerged from a study of cytomegalovirus exposure and HLA in healthy donors (dated 2017 in TCRdb). Background on the whole study: A later analysis indicated that the roughly 120 validation repertoires were generated on the platform also employed for the 700 or so repertoires of the first cohort. The study was designed to test whether signatures of past pathogen exposure could be identified by cataloging public T cell receptors. Along with the roughly 670-subject first cohort, a separate validation cohort of over a hundred different subjects was used. To predict cytomegalovirus infection status, the study combined high-throughput TCR immunosequencing, statistical association of individual TCRs with disease status, and machine learning.

Preparation of the library involved the immunoSEQ multiplex PCR assay. In the original analysis: A statistical classification framework was built for diagnosing cytomegalovirus status from the catalog of TCR beta chain sequences. TCRdb carries this immuneACCESS record with in-frame sequences only. Its versions omit some clonotypes, under half of them owing to an unresolved V gene in the studies checked, with the rest unexplained. From that table come the V and J calls and clone size; the DNA was used to work out D and trimming. The table for this sample lists fewer than 130,000 clones; 70% to 90% of them were counted only once. The ten biggest clones cover 1.4% of the sample. On this clone: No cognate antigen has been identified for it. No much larger clone is present one base from it, and per-base qualities are unavailable.

The donors belonged to the validation cohort of about 120 subjects, which was separate from the approximately 700-subject first cohort. After removal of 3 bases from V and 6 bases from J, the junction retains 7 bases not matched to a gene. The CDR3 covers 15 residues, taking in both the cysteine and the phenylalanine. Only the CDR3 DNA is retained, 45 bases long and in frame from the first base. CDR1 and CDR2 were assigned from the germline V gene as KGHSH and LQKENI. Overall study results and their limits: In the study, about 150 TCR beta chains were listed as associated with cytomegalovirus. The authors suggested that the approach could potentially be extended to other disease states and immunological phenotypes. Subsequent analysis determined that TCRs grouped into clusters in the first cohort also showed a tendency toward co-occurrence across the 120 or so validation repertoires, and 85% to 95% of cluster scores exceeded 0. Across donors, most TCR sequences were observed very rarely, whereas some public TCRs were present in many individuals. In vitro tests confirmed that three of the cytomegalovirus-associated TCR beta chains recognize cytomegalovirus antigens. All 130 or so repertoires were used to score co-occurrence in the validation cohort in a later analysis, because that analysis had no HLA typing for the cohort. The classifier was reported to diagnose cytomegalovirus status with high specificity and sensitivity in both the original cohort and the validation cohort.

The TCR was taken from a woman aged 25-40 years in good health and CMV-seropositive. This sequence uses TRBV18 and TRBJ2-3, with 9 middle bases fitting TRBD2. Material for sequencing was PBMCs. The CDR3 region: CASSPGTSIADTQYF. The bases are TGTGCCAGCTCACCCGGGACTAGCATTGCCGATACGCAGTATTTT.